What follows describes a single TCR beta chain. The antigen is undetermined. These data originate in a study of glioma-infiltrating T cells. Study-wide points: Non-neoplastic patients had below-expected tissue-blood divergence, while all gliomas exceeded expectation. Very few CDR3 sequences were shared between tissue and blood.

CDR3 length: 14 residues. Germline V gene sequence: CDR1 MDHEN, CDR2 SYDVKM. After removal of 5 bases from V and 8 bases from J, the junction contained 8 bases not matched to a gene. TCR alpha and beta CDR3 regions were amplified from RNA using iRepertoire nested multiplex PCR. For one-step reverse transcription and amplification, 100-400 ng of tissue mRNA or PBMC total RNA was used. TCRdb itself ran the multiplex PCR reads through MiXCR, one entry per CDR3 protein. The table shows about 140,000 distinct CDR3 sequences, with roughly two fifths occurring only once. The source material was glioma tissue, nonneoplastic brain tissue, or PBMCs (not recorded which). The sequence derives from a human donor with low-grade glioma or glioblastoma, undergoing nonglioma brain surgery, or in good health (not recorded which). The genes are TRBV28 and TRBJ1-3, with 8 bases identical to TRBD1. The CDR3: CASSPPDRADTIYF. The CDR3 DNA follows: TGTGCCAGCAGTCCCCCGGACAGGGCTGACACCATATATTTT.